This entry is about one T cell receptor beta chain. Its antigen is not known. The V and J ends lost 1 base and 3 bases respectively, with 6 bases between them. The germline CDR1 and CDR2 sequences are SEHNR and FQNEAQ (reference sequence). The CDR3 length is 13 residues. The data belong to a study of shared clonotypes between healthy human individuals. Study-level background: Each donor's CD4 naive and CD4 memory cells filled three plates apiece, CD8 naive two, and CD8 memory one.

Method: immunoSEQ multiplex PCR; TCRdb's copy keeps in-frame clones and lacks some. The repertoire holds hundreds of thousands of clones, with 90% to 97% as singletons. The study enrolled healthy HIV-negative adults without recent acute infections or vaccinations as donors. Study-wide points: Against clonotypes common to all four donors, non-shared ones had lower generation probabilities.

The chain has TRBV7-9 and TRBJ1-1; D remains unclear. This clonotype originated in a woman in her 30s in good health. Sequencing was done on a sample of naive CD4+ T cells sorted from blood. Described subset: CD45RA+ positively selected. Here the CDR3 DNA reads TGTGCCAGCAGCTTAGTAGGGCACACTGAAGCTTTCTTT. It codes for CASSLVGHTEAFF. Combining the CDR3 with reference TRBV7-9 and TRBJ1-1 gives the whole variable domain DTGVSQNPRHKITKRGQNVTFRCDPISEHNRLYWYRQTLGQGPEFLTYFQNEAQLEKSRLLSDRFSAERPKGSFSTLEIQRTEQGDSAMYLCASSLVGHTEAFFGQGTRLTVV.